One T cell receptor beta chain is described in this entry. There are a few counts of this clonotype. Its cognate antigen has yet to be identified. No qualities accompany the bases; no much larger clone lies one base away. The data were obtained in a study of regulatory T cells in long-lasting Graves disease (dated by TCRdb to the early 2020s). About the full investigation: Persistent Graves' disease was defined as antithyroid drug treatment for over 5 years with persistently positive TSH receptor autoantibodies. Peripheral blood TCR sequencing and RNA sequencing compared persistent Graves' disease patients with newly diagnosed Graves' disease patients. The study took place in China and was registered as a clinical trial. A total of around 35 samples underwent TCR sequencing, from about 13 patients with persistent Graves' disease and some 20 patients with newly diagnosed Graves' disease. Persistent Graves' disease patients in the clinical cohort had taken antithyroid drugs for approximately 9.5 years on average. Points the paper makes about the study in general: More public clonotypes were shared among persistent patients (roughly 2,900) than among newly diagnosed patients (roughly 1,000). The study examined only peripheral blood because the primary lesion, thyroid tissue, could not be accessed. TRBV28, TRBJ1-2 and TRBJ2-5 were preferentially used in persistent disease, while TRBV20-1 and TRBJ2-1 were favored in newly diagnosed disease. The small sample size was acknowledged by the authors as a limitation that may reduce accuracy. Compared with newly diagnosed patients, persistent Graves' disease patients had lower TCR Shannon entropy and fewer highly expanded clones, which suggests clonal expansion. Only the TCR beta chain was sequenced and analyzed.

The V end loses 1 base and the J end loses 0 bases, and a stretch of 10 bases separates them. Per the germline V gene (reference sequence), GTSNPN is the CDR1 and SVGIG is the CDR2. Inclusive of the bounding cysteine and phenylalanine, the CDR3 is 15 residues long. Of all the DNA, just the CDR3 is kept, 45 bases in frame from base 1. The label giving this sample's time point can be read as: persistent/refractory GD, antithyroid drugs over 5 years with positive TRAb. For both TCR sequencing and RNA sequencing, RNA was extracted from PBMCs in TRIzol. The diagnosis of Graves' disease followed American Thyroid Association guidelines. Patients were recruited from an endocrinology department in Xi'an, China. From each patient, around 9 milliliters of peripheral blood was collected into an EDTA anticoagulant tube. PBMCs were isolated by Ficoll Paque Plus density gradient separation without further T cell sorting. RNA quality was checked with an Agilent 2100 Bioanalyzer and agarose gel, and concentration with a NanoDrop 2000.

The protocol used for the library was multiplex PCR. Sequencing was performed on an Illumina HiSeq 4000. iRepertoire HTBI primers and Arm-PCR amplification of CDR3 regions were used to construct TCR beta libraries. Gel purification was performed on PCR products prior to sequencing. As for how the authors treated the data: A total of 62 TRBV and 14 TRBJ segments were identified across samples and were used for gene usage analysis of CDR3 amino acid clonotypes. COPE and FqMerger were used to merge the filtered high-quality paired reads into contigs. BLAST was used to align contigs to the IMGT TRBV, TRBD and TRBJ reference genes, and CDR3 was defined following IMGT. Any clonotype with a frequency above 0.1% was classified as a highly expanded clone. Repertoire diversity was measured by Shannon entropy, and V-J evenness by the Gini coefficient. Public clonotypes were defined as clonotypes shared by more than one individual. TCRdb handled the public reads itself, with Q25 trimming in fastp and clone calling in MiXCR, and kept productive beta chains. Identical CDR3 proteins give one entry, which carries the most common genes and DNA. The V and J calls, along with clone size, are taken from TCRdb and not from the paper's own processing. Within this sample are almost 350,000 distinct CDR3 sequences, with around a fifth of them counted one time only. The ten largest clones represent just under 30% of the sample.

The rearranged segments are TRBV30 and TRBJ1-3, and perhaps TRBD1 as D gene, on 5 matching bases. This TCR was sampled from a female donor with Graves disease. The starting material was peripheral blood mononuclear cells (PBMCs), obtained when the disease was refractory, from a patient treated with antithyroid drugs. The DNA sequence is as follows: TGTGCCTGGAGTGACACAGGTTCCTCTGGAAACACCATATATTTT. This is translated as CAWSDTGSSGNTIYF.